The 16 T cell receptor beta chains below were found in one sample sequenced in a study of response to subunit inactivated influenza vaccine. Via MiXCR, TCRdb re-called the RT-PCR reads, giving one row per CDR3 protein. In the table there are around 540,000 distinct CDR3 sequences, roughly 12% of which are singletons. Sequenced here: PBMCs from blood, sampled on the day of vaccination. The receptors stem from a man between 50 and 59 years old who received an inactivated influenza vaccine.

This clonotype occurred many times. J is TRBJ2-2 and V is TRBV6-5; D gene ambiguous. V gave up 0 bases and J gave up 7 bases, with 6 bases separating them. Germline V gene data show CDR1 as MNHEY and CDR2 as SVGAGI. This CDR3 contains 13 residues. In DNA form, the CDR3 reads TGTGCCAGCAGTTACTCGACCGGCGGGGAGCTGTTTTTT. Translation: CASSYSTGGELFF.

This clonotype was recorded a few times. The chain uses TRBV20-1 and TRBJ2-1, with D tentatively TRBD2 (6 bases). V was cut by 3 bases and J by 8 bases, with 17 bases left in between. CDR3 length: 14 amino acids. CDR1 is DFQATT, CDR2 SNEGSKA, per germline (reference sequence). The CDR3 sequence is CSASNREVLDEQFF. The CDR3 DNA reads TGCAGTGCTAGCAATAGGGAGGTATTAGATGAGCAGTTCTTC.

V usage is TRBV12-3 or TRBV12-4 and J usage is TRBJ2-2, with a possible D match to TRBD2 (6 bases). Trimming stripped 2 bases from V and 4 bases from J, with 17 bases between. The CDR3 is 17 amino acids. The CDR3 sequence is CASSLSGLPGGTGELFF. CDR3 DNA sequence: TGTGCCAGCAGTTTATCTGGCCTTCCCGGGGGCACCGGGGAGCTGTTTTTT.

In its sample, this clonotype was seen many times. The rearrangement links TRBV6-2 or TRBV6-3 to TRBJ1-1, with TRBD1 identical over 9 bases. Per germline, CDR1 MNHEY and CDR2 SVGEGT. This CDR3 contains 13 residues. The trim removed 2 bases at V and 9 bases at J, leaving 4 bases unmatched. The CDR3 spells CASSYAGQGKAFF. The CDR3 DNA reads TGTGCCAGCAGTTACGCGGGACAGGGTAAAGCTTTCTTT.

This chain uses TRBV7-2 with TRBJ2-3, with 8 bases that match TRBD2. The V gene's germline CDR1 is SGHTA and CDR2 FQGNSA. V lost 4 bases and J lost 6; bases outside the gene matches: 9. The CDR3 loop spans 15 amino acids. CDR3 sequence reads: CASSSLSGEGDTQYF. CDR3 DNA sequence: TGTGCCAGCAGCTCACTTAGCGGGGAAGGGGATACGCAGTATTTT.

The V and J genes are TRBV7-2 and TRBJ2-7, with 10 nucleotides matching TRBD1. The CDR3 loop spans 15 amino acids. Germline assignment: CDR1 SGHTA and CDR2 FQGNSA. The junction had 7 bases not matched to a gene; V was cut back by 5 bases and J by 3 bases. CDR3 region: CASSRFRDRGYEQYF. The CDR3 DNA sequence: TGTGCCAGCAGCCGATTCCGGGACAGGGGCTACGAGCAGTACTTC.

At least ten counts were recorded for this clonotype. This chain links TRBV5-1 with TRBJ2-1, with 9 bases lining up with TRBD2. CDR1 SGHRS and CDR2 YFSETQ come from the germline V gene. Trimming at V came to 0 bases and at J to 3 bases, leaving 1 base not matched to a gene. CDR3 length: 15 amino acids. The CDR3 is CASSLGGGDYNEQFF. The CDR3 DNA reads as TGCGCCAGCAGCTTGGGCGGGGGGGACTACAATGAGCAGTTCTTC.

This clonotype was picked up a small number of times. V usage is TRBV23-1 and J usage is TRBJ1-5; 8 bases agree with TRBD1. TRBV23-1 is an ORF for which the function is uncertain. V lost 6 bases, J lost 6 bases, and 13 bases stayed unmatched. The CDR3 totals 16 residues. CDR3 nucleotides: TGCGCCAGCAGCATCGAGGACAGGGATTGCTGTCAGCCCCAGCATTTT. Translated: CASSIEDRDCCQPQHF.

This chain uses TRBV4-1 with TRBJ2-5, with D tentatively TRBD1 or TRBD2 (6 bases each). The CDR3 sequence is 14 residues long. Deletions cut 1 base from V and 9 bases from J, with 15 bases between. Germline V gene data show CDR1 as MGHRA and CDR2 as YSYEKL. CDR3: CASSQVGGKLAQYF. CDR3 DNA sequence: TGCGCCAGCAGCCAAGTCGGGGGCAAGTTGGCCCAGTACTTC.

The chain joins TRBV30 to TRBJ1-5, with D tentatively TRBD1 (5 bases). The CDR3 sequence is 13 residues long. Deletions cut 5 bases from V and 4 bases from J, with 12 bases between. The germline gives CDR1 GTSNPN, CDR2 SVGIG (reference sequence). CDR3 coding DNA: TGTGCCTGGGGGCCTCAGGGAAATCAGCCCCAGCATTTT. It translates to CAWGPQGNQPQHF.

CDR3 in amino acids: CSARDRANEQFF. The CDR3 coding sequence is TGCAGTGCTAGAGATAGGGCCAATGAGCAGTTCTTC. This chain connects TRBV20-1 to TRBJ2-1; D is unresolved. This CDR3 region has 12 residues. Deletions cut 0 bases from V and 6 bases from J, with 6 bases between. Germline CDR1 DFQATT, CDR2 SNEGSKA (reference sequence).

The CDR3 is CASSLDGGVQTQYF. CDR3 DNA: TGTGCCAGCAGCTTAGATGGGGGGGTGCAGACCCAGTACTTC. This chain joins TRBV7-8 and TRBJ2-5; TRBD2 aligns across 7 bases. The CDR3 contains 14 residues. J gave up 6 bases and V 1 base, and 5 bases lay outside the gene matches. Germline loops: CDR1 SGHVS, CDR2 FQNEAQ.

The CDR3 here is CASSLTGPGHSTDTQYF. DNA of the CDR3: TGTGCCAGCAGCTTGACCGGCCCCGGACACTCCACAGATACGCAGTATTTT. The chain employs TRBV5-5 and TRBJ2-3; the D gene is possibly TRBD1 (5 bases). The V gene's germline CDR1 is SGHKS and CDR2 YYEKEE (reference sequence). This CDR3 contains 17 residues. The V end lost 1 base, the J end lost 2 bases, and 17 bases lay between the germline ends.

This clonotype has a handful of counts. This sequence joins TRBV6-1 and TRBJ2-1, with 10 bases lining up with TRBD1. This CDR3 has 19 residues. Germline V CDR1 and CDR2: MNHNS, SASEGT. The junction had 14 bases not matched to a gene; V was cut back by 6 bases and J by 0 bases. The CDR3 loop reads CASRNRDRGSRSSYNEQFF. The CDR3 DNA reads TGTGCCAGCAGAAACCGGGACAGGGGATCGAGAAGCTCCTACAATGAGCAGTTCTTC.

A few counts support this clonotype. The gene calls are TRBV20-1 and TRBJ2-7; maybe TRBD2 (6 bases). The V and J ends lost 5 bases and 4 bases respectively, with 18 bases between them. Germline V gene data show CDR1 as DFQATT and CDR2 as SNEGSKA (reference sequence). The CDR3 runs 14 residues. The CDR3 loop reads CSAPRGEEGYEQYF. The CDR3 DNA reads TGCAGTGCTCCCCGAGGGGAGGAGGGGTACGAGCAGTACTTC.

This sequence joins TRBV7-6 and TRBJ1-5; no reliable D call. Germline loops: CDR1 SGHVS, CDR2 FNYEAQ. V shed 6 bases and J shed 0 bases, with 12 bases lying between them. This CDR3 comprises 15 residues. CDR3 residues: CASSLRADSNQPQHF. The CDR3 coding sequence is TGTGCCAGCAGTCTTCGGGCAGATAGCAATCAGCCCCAGCATTTT.